The rows below give T cell receptor beta chains drawn from one sample of a study of PD-L1 blockade in urothelial cancer. Here immunoSEQ multiplex PCR was the method, and the copy in TCRdb shows in-frame clones only, minus some. The table shows more than 70,000 clones, with roughly nine tenths occurring only once. This material consisted of PBMCs, taken around atezolizumab (anti-PD-L1) treatment. Receptors were obtained from a man aged 55 to 70 with urothelial cancer. CDR3s include the opening cysteine and the closing phenylalanine or tryptophan. D genes are given only for firm matches. A row's size may be missing; if present it is once, few, many or a size class.

clone size	D gene	V gene	J gene	CDR3 protein	CDR3 DNA
.	.	TRBV6-5	TRBJ1-5	CASSYRGSSANQPQHF	TGTGCCAGCAGTTACAGAGGGTCCTCGGCCAATCAGCCCCAGCATTTT
.	.	TRBV7-9	TRBJ1-1	CASSLAQGMNTEAFF	TGTGCCAGCAGCTTAGCGCAGGGGATGAACACTGAAGCTTTCTTT
.	.	TRBV12-5	TRBJ1-1	CASGLAGVISEAFF	TGTGCTAGTGGTTTGGCCGGGGTTATCTCTGAAGCTTTCTTT
.	.	TRBV6-5	TRBJ1-1	CASSRRRRDTEAFF	TGTGCCAGCAGTCGTAGACGGAGGGACACTGAAGCTTTCTTT
.	.	TRBV27	TRBJ2-1	CASSPKTVTLYNEQFF	TGTGCCAGCAGTCCCAAGACAGTCACCCTTTACAATGAGCAGTTCTTC
once	.	TRBV29-1	TRBJ1-1	CSADGQYGEAFF	TGCAGCGCCGACGGACAGTATGGGGAAGCTTTCTTT
.	TRBD2	TRBV7-8	TRBJ2-7	CASSLAGGRTYEQYF	TGTGCCAGCAGCCTAGCGGGGGGAAGGACCTACGAGCAGTACTTC
.	.	TRBV19	TRBJ1-2	CASSIGAGRAYTF	TGTGCCAGTAGTATTGGGGCAGGGAGGGCCTACACCTTC
.	.	TRBV6-1	TRBJ1-1	CASSDGGFGPEAFF	TGTGCCAGCAGTGACGGGGGGTTCGGCCCTGAAGCTTTCTTT
.	.	TRBV6-5	TRBJ2-2	CASSQRTGELFF	TGTGCCAGCAGTCAGAGGACCGGGGAGCTGTTTTTT
few	.	TRBV30	TRBJ2-3	CAWSVGLASTDTQYF	TGTGCCTGGAGTGTGGGGCTAGCGTCCACAGATACGCAGTATTTT
.	TRBD2	TRBV6-5	TRBJ2-1	CASSLISGRLEQFF	TGTGCCAGCAGTTTGATTAGCGGGAGGTTGGAGCAGTTCTTC
.	TRBD1	TRBV6-6	TRBJ1-4	CASSSPQGAKEKLFF	TGTGCCAGCAGTTCCCCACAGGGGGCCAAGGAAAAACTGTTTTTT
.	.	TRBV28	TRBJ1-1	CASSRRQGLRTEAFF	TGTGCCAGCAGCCGTCGGCAGGGTTTGAGGACTGAAGCTTTCTTT
.	.	TRBV2	TRBJ2-7	CASRSEVSYEQYF	TGTGCCAGCAGGAGTGAGGTCTCCTACGAGCAGTACTTC
.	TRBD2	TRBV7-9	TRBJ2-5	CASRRETSGETQYF	TGTGCCAGCAGGCGCGAGACTAGCGGGGAGACCCAGTACTTC
.	TRBD1	TRBV19	TRBJ2-5	CASSLGPWTGYERETQYF	TGTGCCAGTAGCTTAGGACCGTGGACAGGTTACGAGAGGGAGACCCAGTACTTC
.	TRBD1	TRBV6-1	TRBJ1-4	CASREDRGLEKLFF	TGTGCCAGCAGGGAAGACAGGGGATTAGAAAAACTGTTTTTT
.	.	TRBV7-9	TRBJ1-2	CASSLESNSNYGYTF	TGTGCCAGCAGCTTAGAGTCCAACAGCAACTATGGCTACACCTTC
.	.	TRBV2	TRBJ1-3	CASSGDGNTIYF	TGTGCCAGCAGTGGAGATGGAAACACCATATATTTT
.	TRBD1	TRBV19	TRBJ1-1	CATRQGAQISEAFF	TGTGCCACCAGACAGGGGGCGCAAATCTCTGAAGCTTTCTTT
.	TRBD1	TRBV10-1	TRBJ2-7	CASSDGQGYEQYF	TGCGCCAGCAGTGACGGACAGGGCTACGAGCAGTACTTC
.	TRBD1	TRBV5-1	TRBJ1-2	CASSNGTAKYGYTF	TGCGCCAGCAGCAATGGGACAGCCAAGTATGGCTACACCTTC
.	TRBD2	TRBV20-1	TRBJ2-1	CSAGGANEQFF	TGCAGTGCCGGGGGGGCTAATGAGCAGTTCTTC
once	.	TRBV19	TRBJ2-7	CASSNIAYSYEQYF	TGTGCCAGTAGTAACATAGCGTACTCCTACGAGCAGTACTTC
.	TRBD1	TRBV16	TRBJ2-7	CASSPITGTAYEQYF	TGTGCCAGCAGCCCAATCACCGGGACAGCCTACGAGCAGTACTTC